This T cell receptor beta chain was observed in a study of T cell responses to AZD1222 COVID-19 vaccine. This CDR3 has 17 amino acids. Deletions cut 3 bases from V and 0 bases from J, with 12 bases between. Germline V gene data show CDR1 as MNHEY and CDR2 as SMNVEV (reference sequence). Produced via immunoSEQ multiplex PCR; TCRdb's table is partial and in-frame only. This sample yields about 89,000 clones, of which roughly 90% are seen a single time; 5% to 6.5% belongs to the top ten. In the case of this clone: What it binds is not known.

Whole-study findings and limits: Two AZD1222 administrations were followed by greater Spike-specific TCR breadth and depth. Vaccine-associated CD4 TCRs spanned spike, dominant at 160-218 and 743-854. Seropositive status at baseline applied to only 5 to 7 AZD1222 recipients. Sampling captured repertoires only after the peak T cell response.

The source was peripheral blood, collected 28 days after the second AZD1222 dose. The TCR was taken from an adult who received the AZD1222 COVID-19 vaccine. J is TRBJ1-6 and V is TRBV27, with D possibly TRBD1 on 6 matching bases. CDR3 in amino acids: CASSLGAPGSYNSPLHF. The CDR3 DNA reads TGTGCCAGCAGTTTGGGGGCCCCCGGCTCCTATAATTCACCCCTCCACTTT.